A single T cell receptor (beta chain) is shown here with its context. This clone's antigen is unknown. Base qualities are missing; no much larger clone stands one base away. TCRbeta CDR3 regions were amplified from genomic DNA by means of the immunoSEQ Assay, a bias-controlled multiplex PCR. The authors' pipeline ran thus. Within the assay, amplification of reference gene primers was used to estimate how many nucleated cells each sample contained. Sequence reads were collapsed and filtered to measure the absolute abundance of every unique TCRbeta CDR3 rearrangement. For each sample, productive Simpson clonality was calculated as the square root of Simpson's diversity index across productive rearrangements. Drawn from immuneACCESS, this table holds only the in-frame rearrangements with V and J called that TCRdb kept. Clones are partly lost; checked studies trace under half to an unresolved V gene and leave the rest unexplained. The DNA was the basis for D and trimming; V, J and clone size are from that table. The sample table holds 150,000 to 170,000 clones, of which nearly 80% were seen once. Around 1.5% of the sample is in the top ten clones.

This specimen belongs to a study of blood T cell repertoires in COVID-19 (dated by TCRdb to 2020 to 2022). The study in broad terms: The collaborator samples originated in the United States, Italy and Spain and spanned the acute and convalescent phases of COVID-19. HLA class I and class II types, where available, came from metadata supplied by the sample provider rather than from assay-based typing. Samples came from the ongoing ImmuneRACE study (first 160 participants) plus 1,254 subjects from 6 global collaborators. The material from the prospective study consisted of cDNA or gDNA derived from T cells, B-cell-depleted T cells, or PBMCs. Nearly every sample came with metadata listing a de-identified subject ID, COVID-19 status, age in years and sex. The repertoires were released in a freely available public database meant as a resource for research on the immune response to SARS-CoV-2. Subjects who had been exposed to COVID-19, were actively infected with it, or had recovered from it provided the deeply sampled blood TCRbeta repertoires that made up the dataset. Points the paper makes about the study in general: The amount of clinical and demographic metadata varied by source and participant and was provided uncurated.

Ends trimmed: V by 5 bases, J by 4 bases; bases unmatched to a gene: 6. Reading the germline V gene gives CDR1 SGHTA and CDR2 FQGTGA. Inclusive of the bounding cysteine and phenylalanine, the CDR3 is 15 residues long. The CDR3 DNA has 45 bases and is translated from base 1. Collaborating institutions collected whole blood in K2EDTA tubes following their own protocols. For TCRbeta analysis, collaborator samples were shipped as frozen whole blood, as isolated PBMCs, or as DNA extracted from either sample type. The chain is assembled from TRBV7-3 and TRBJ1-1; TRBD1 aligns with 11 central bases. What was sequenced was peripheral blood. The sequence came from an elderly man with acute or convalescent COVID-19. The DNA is TGTGCCAGCAGCCTCACGGGACAGGGGGGCACTGAAGCTTTCTTT. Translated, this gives CASSLTGQGGTEAFF.